A single sample is the source of the 27 T cell receptor beta chains below, sequenced in a study of T cells in Graves' hyperthyroidism and ophthalmopathy. The CDR3 regions of TCR beta were amplified from RNA transcripts. HTBI primers were used for first-round RT-PCR of the TCR CDR3. TCRdb analysed the multiplex PCR reads with MiXCR anew, one entry per CDR3 protein. This sample has about 760,000 distinct CDR3 sequences, with 30% to 40% found just once. The material sequenced was blood. Receptor source: a woman aged 40-49 years with Graves' hyperthyroidism.

This clonotype was seen a handful of times. The chain recombines TRBV6-2 or TRBV6-3 with TRBJ2-7; a weak D match, TRBD1 (6 bases). Looked up from germline, CDR1 is MNHEY and CDR2 is SVGEGT. The CDR3 runs to 12 residues. The germline V and J ends were trimmed by 2 bases and 10 bases, with 12 bases remaining between them. The CDR3 region is CASSYTTGSQYF. The DNA for the CDR3 is TGTGCCAGCAGTTACACAACAGGGAGTCAGTACTTC.

This clonotype appeared many times. This chain uses TRBV5-5 with TRBJ2-7; D uncertain. The germline V gene has CDR1 SGHKS and CDR2 YYEKEE (reference sequence). This CDR3 is built from 15 residues. V was shortened by 1 base and J by 3 bases, with 14 bases between the two germline ends. DNA of the CDR3: TGTGCCAGCAGCTTGCAGGTCGGTCACAACTACGAGCAGTACTTC. It yields the protein CASSLQVGHNYEQYF.

With respect to this clonotype: A much larger clone is a single base away; this may be a read error. V gene TRBV10-3 combines with J gene TRBJ2-2, with D unclear. CDR3 size: 15 residues. Germline loops: CDR1 ENHRY, CDR2 SYGVKD. The CDR3 spells CAVSGAGGYTGELFF. CDR3 in DNA: TGTGCCGTCAGTGGAGCAGGCGGTTACACCGGGGAGCTGTTTTTT.

This clonotype appeared a few times. The chain links TRBV6-5 to TRBJ1-2; D call uncertain. The V gene lost 0 bases and the J gene lost 8 bases, with 4 bases spanning the gap. This CDR3 comprises 11 residues. Germline CDR1 and CDR2: MNHEY and SVGAGI. The CDR3 protein is CASSYSTGYTF. In DNA form, the CDR3 reads TGTGCCAGCAGTTACTCCACGGGCTACACCTTC.

For this clonotype: The CDR3 ends on some other residue instead of the conserved phenylalanine or tryptophan, so this is likely a read error. The DNA is omitted, as the CDR3 cannot be located on it reliably, and the CDR3 follows TCRdb's listing. The chain couples TRBV2 to TRBJ2-2; TRBD2, as called in the table, went unchecked against the DNA. A total of 15 residues make up the CDR3, ends included. Germline-derived CDR1 and CDR2 are SNHLY and FYNNEI. This chain's CDR3 is CASTIAGGNTGELDL.

This sequence joins TRBV28 and TRBJ1-2; D is ambiguous. Germline CDR1 reads MDHEN; CDR2 reads SYDVKM. CDR3 length: 13 amino acids. Trimming removed 7 bases from V and 2 bases from J, with 11 bases in between. Written as DNA, the CDR3 is TGTGCCAGCACGGTCTCCGCCAACTATGGCTACACCTTC. Its protein product is CASTVSANYGYTF.

The chain employs TRBV24-1 and TRBJ2-2; TRBD1 matches at 8 bases. The germline V gene has CDR1 KGHDR and CDR2 SFDVKD. The CDR3 loop spans 16 amino acids. With V trimmed by 7 bases and J by 4 bases, 10 bases remained unmatched. CDR3 sequence: CATSEEHRGVTGELFF. In DNA, the CDR3 is TGTGCCACCAGCGAGGAGCACAGGGGGGTCACCGGGGAGCTGTTTTTT.

The chain has TRBV6-5 and TRBJ1-1; a weak D match, TRBD1 (6 bases). The V gene lost 0 bases and the J gene lost 5 bases, with 19 bases spanning the gap. CDR3 length: 17 residues. Germline V gene sequence: CDR1 MNHEY, CDR2 SVGAGI. CDR3: CASSYSGALSGRTEAFF. In DNA form, the CDR3 reads TGTGCCAGCAGTTACTCGGGGGCCTTGAGTGGGAGGACTGAAGCTTTCTTT.

The sample holds a few counts of this clonotype. The chain employs TRBV29-1 and TRBJ1-1, with 8 bases aligning to TRBD1. Germline loops: CDR1 SQVTM, CDR2 ANQGSEA. V trimming: 8 bases; J trimming: 7 bases; junction bases outside the gene matches: 9. CDR3 length: 12 residues. DNA of the CDR3: TGCAGCCTTGCCGAGGGGACAGGTGAAGCTTTCTTT. Amino acid sequence: CSLAEGTGEAFF.

As regards this clonotype: One base away lies a much larger clone, so this may be a sequencing read error. V usage is TRBV11-2 and J usage is TRBJ1-6, with D perhaps matching TRBD1 (5 bases). The CDR3 length is 15 residues. Per germline, CDR1 SGHAT and CDR2 FQNNGV. The CDR3, as DNA: TGTGCCAACAGCCACCGGGACGGACTTAATTCACCCCTCCACTTT. Translating gives CANSHRDGLNSPLHF.

The chain joins TRBV6-5 to TRBJ2-7; 15 nucleotides match TRBD2. Germline CDR1 and CDR2: MNHEY and SVGAGI. J was trimmed by 0 bases and V by 5 bases; bases with no gene match: 5. This CDR3 region has 17 residues. In DNA form, the CDR3 reads TGTGCCAGCAGTCGCGGACTAGCGGGAGGGAGCTCCTACGAGCAGTACTTC. Translated: CASSRGLAGGSSYEQYF.

The rearrangement joins TRBV10-1 to TRBJ2-2; D is perhaps TRBD2 (6 bases). Trimming removed 5 bases at V and 6 bases at J, with 10 bases between. The CDR3 totals 13 residues. Germline assignment: CDR1 WNHNN and CDR2 SYGVQD (reference sequence). CDR3 residues: CASSRREAGELFF. In DNA form, the CDR3 reads TGCGCCAGCAGTCGGAGGGAGGCCGGGGAGCTGTTTTTT.

This clonotype was observed once. The junction differs from germline at one of its ends, possibly a read error. The chain combines TRBV4-2 with TRBJ1-3; D might be TRBD1 (5 bases). The germline gives CDR1 LGHNA, CDR2 YNFKEQ. The CDR3 length is 16 residues. CDR3: CAIPQGAHPAGNTMYF. CDR3 bases: TGTGCCATCCCCCAGGGCGCACATCCCGCTGGAAACACCATGTATTTT.

This clonotype was found a few times. The chain combines TRBV6-5 with TRBJ2-7; D gene ambiguous. Germline V gene lookup returns CDR1 MNHEY and CDR2 SVGAGI. Trimming took off 2 bases at V and 9 bases at J, with 14 bases between the two ends. CDR3 length equals 13 residues. CDR3 region: CASSYPDSSLQYF. In DNA, the CDR3 is TGTGCCAGCAGTTACCCCGACTCCAGCTTGCAGTACTTC.

The chain uses TRBV12-5 and TRBJ1-3; D is unclear. Trimming stripped 2 bases from V and 0 bases from J, with 8 bases between. Germline CDR1 and CDR2: LGHNT and FRNRAP. This CDR3 spans 15 amino acids. This chain's CDR3 is CASGLRQISGNTIYF. In nucleotides, the CDR3 is TGTGCTAGTGGTTTGCGGCAGATCTCTGGAAACACCATATATTTT.

A remark on this clonotype: This may come from a read error, since a much larger clone is one base off. This chain uses TRBV10-2 with TRBJ1-1; possible D gene TRBD1, 6 bases. Germline CDR1 and CDR2: WSHSY and SAAADI. This CDR3 region has 14 residues. CDR3 nucleotide sequence: TGTGCCAGCAGTTACGGGGGCGGAAACACTGAAGCTCTCTTT. It codes for CASSYGGGNTEALF.

The genes are TRBV4-3 and TRBJ2-2; D not resolved. CDR1 is LGHNA and CDR2 is YSLEER in the germline V gene. With 1 base removed from V and 3 bases from J, the gap between germline ends came to 12 bases. CDR3 size: 16 residues. The CDR3 sequence is CASSQGPPGDTGELFF. The CDR3 bases are TGCGCCAGCAGCCAAGGTCCTCCCGGCGACACCGGGGAGCTGTTTTTT.

This clonotype was counted many times. The chain uses TRBV10-3 and TRBJ2-7; 11 bases match TRBD1. Germline V gene lookup returns CDR1 ENHRY and CDR2 SYGVKD. Unmatched junction bases numbered 5, after V lost 5 bases and J lost 5 bases. This CDR3 contains 14 residues. CDR3 sequence (DNA): TGTGCCATCAGTACCGGGACAGGGGGTCACGAGCAGTACTTC. Translation gives CAISTGTGGHEQYF.

The chain links TRBV7-8 to TRBJ1-2, with D possibly TRBD1 on 6 matching bases. The CDR3 totals 15 residues. Trimming shortened V by 4 bases and J by 2 bases, and 14 bases separated the two germline ends. CDR1 is SGHVS, CDR2 FQNEAQ, per germline. The CDR3: CASSSRGRGNYGYTF. DNA of the CDR3: TGTGCCAGCAGCTCTCGGGGAAGGGGGAACTATGGCTACACCTTC.

The J gene is TRBJ1-5, the V gene TRBV6-5; 7 positions agree with TRBD1. CDR3 length equals 16 residues. Germline lookup yields CDR1 MNHEY and CDR2 SVGAGI. J was trimmed by 4 bases and V by 5 bases; bases with no gene match: 11. The CDR3 coding sequence is TGTGCCAGCAGTGCCAAATACGGGACAGAAAATCAGCCCCAGCATTTT. Protein sequence: CASSAKYGTENQPQHF.

This clonotype was recorded a few times. The chain combines TRBV19 with TRBJ2-2; 13 bases map to TRBD2. Looked up from germline, CDR1 is LNHDA and CDR2 is SQIVND (reference sequence). V was pared by 7 bases and J by 6 bases, with 14 bases of the junction left unmatched. This CDR3 is 18 amino acids long. CDR3 in amino acids: CASKIRTSGGARAGELFF. CDR3 nucleotides: TGTGCCAGTAAGATCCGGACTAGCGGGGGCGCGCGCGCCGGGGAGCTGTTTTTT.

There are many counts of this clonotype. The chain combines TRBV19 with TRBJ1-1; D is possibly TRBD1 (5 bases). This CDR3 is 13 amino acids long. V dropped 5 bases and J dropped 4 bases, with 11 bases sitting between them. The germline CDR1 and CDR2 sequences are LNHDA and SQIVND (reference sequence). The CDR3 region has the DNA TGTGCCAGTAGTTTCGGGGGTTTCACTGAAGCTTTCTTT. Translated: CASSFGGFTEAFF.

To note about this clonotype: This may be a read error, as it is one base from a much larger clone. The V and J genes are TRBV24-1 and TRBJ1-1; D gene unclear. There are 13 residues in the CDR3. Germline CDR1 is KGHDR and CDR2 is SFDVKD. The CDR3 loop reads CATRGNGNTGAFF. The CDR3, as DNA: TGTGCCACCAGAGGGAATGGGAACACTGGAGCTTTCTTT.

This clonotype was seen at least ten times. The rearrangement joins TRBV19 to TRBJ1-5; D perhaps matches TRBD1 (5 bases). The CDR3 contains 15 residues. Per the germline V gene, CDR1 is LNHDA and CDR2 is SQIVND (reference sequence). V lost 5 bases to trimming and J lost 0 bases, with 11 bases between them. CDR3 in amino acids: CASSPTGYSNQPQHF. In DNA form, the CDR3 reads TGTGCCAGTAGTCCTACAGGTTATAGCAATCAGCCCCAGCATTTT. The variable domain in full, with the rest retrieved from reference TRBV19 and TRBJ1-5, is DGGITQSPKYLFRKEGQNVTLSCEQNLNHDAMYWYRQDPGQGLRLIYYSQIVNDFQKGDIAEGYSVSREKKESFPLTVTSAQKNPTAFYLCASSPTGYSNQPQHFGDGTRLSIL.

Concerning this clonotype: Relative to the germline gene, one junction end is altered; a read error may explain this. The gene calls are TRBV10-2 and TRBJ1-1; TRBD1 agrees at 7 bases. The germline V gene encodes CDR1 WSHSY and CDR2 SAAADI. This CDR3 is 13 amino acids long. The CDR3 DNA sequence: TGTGCCAGCAGCCCGGGGGGACAGTCTGAAGCTTTCTTT. It codes for CASSPGGQSEAFF.

This clonotype was observed a single time. V is TRBV7-8 and J is TRBJ2-7, with D possibly matching TRBD2 (8 bases). Trimming removed 5 bases from V and 9 bases from J, with 20 bases in between. CDR3 length equals 14 residues. Germline CDR1 SGHVS, CDR2 FQNEAQ. CDR3 amino acids: CASSLRGRGAGQYF. The CDR3 nucleotides read TGTGCCAGCAGCCTTAGGGGGCGGGGGGCGGGGCAGTACTTC.

This clonotype was detected a few times. The chain joins TRBV29-1 to TRBJ1-1; D unresolved. The V gene lost 0 bases and the J gene lost 3 bases, with 8 bases spanning the gap. CDR3 length: 13 residues. The germline V gene encodes CDR1 SQVTM and CDR2 ANQGSEA. The chain's CDR3 is CSVEDPEDTEAFF. The CDR3 DNA reads as TGCAGCGTTGAAGATCCAGAGGACACTGAAGCTTTCTTT. Variable domain in full (rest from reference TRBV29-1 and TRBJ1-1): SAVISQKPSRDICQRGTSLTIQCQVDSQVTMMFWYRQQPGQSLTLIATANQGSEATYESGFVIDKFPISRPNLTFSTLTVSNMSPEDSSIYLCSVEDPEDTEAFFGQGTRLTVV.